Shown below are 9 T cell receptor beta chains from a single sample sequenced in a study of blood T cell repertoires in COVID-19. Clones were sequenced by immunoSEQ multiplex PCR, and TCRdb holds only the in-frame ones, with some missing. The table records 130,000 to 150,000 clones, about 90% of them present only once. Sequences were obtained from peripheral blood. Source of these receptors: a woman in her 50s with acute or convalescent COVID-19.

The rearrangement links TRBV19 to TRBJ2-5, with 11 positions matching TRBD2. Trimming cost V 4 bases and J 6 bases; bases outside gene matches: 4. Per the germline V gene, CDR1 is LNHDA and CDR2 is SQIVND (reference sequence). The CDR3 has 14 amino acids. CDR3 protein: CASSTSGGRKTQYF. Written as DNA, the CDR3 is TGTGCCAGTAGTACTAGCGGGGGGAGGAAGACCCAGTACTTC. The variable domain in full, completed from reference TRBV19 and TRBJ2-5, reads DGGITQSPKYLFRKEGQNVTLSCEQNLNHDAMYWYRQDPGQGLRLIYYSQIVNDFQKGDIAEGYSVSREKKESFPLTVTSAQKNPTAFYLCASSTSGGRKTQYFGPGTRLLVL.

The J gene is TRBJ1-5, the V gene TRBV6-5, with a weak D call TRBD1 (6 bases). CDR1 MNHEY and CDR2 SVGAGI come from the germline V gene. The CDR3 loop spans 16 amino acids. V gave up 0 bases and J gave up 7 bases, with 16 bases separating them. The chain's CDR3 is CASSYSIPGDMQPQHF. CDR3 sequence (DNA): TGTGCCAGCAGTTACTCGATTCCAGGGGATATGCAGCCCCAGCATTTT.

This clone was recorded only once. This chain connects TRBV4-1 to TRBJ1-2; the D gene is possibly TRBD1 (5 bases). V was cut by 0 bases and J by 8 bases, with 19 bases left in between. The length of the CDR3 is 16 residues. Germline V gene sequence: CDR1 MGHRA, CDR2 YSYEKL. This CDR3 is CASSQEPRQLGGGYTF. The CDR3 DNA is TGCGCCAGCAGCCAAGAACCCCGACAGCTGGGAGGGGGCTACACCTTC.

This rearrangement joins TRBV7-3 to TRBJ2-3, with 9 bases that match TRBD1. CDR1 is SGHTA, CDR2 FQGTGA, per germline. J lost 4 bases, V lost 3 bases, and 8 bases had no gene match. This CDR3 has 16 amino acids. The CDR3 sequence: CASSFGGTGLSDTQYF. Here the CDR3 DNA reads TGTGCCAGCAGCTTTGGAGGGACAGGGTTGTCAGATACGCAGTATTTT.

This clone was detected a few times. The CDR3 protein is CASSPTGRTWSEQFF. In DNA, the CDR3 is TGTGCCAGCAGCCCGACAGGGAGAACGTGGAGTGAGCAGTTCTTC. The gene calls are TRBV7-3 and TRBJ2-1; 7 positions agree with TRBD1. The CDR3 consists of 15 residues. The trim removed 5 bases at V and 9 bases at J, leaving 13 bases unmatched. Germline CDR1 and CDR2: SGHTA and FQGTGA.

The chain recombines TRBV7-2 with TRBJ2-2, with 8 nucleotides matching TRBD1. The CDR3 loop spans 15 amino acids. Germline V CDR1 and CDR2: SGHTA, FQGNSA. Trimming removed 5 bases from V and 5 bases from J; junction bases left unmatched: 7. The CDR3, as DNA: TGTGCCAGCAGCCCTCGGACAGGGCAAACCGGGGAGCTGTTTTTT. It is translated as CASSPRTGQTGELFF.

The rearrangement uses TRBV20-1 and TRBJ1-1; no definite D call. The CDR3 length is 10 residues. Per the germline V gene, CDR1 is DFQATT and CDR2 is SNEGSKA (reference sequence). Trimming cost V 3 bases and J 10 bases, with 9 bases left between them. CDR3 protein: CSASYDRAFF. DNA of the CDR3: TGCAGTGCTAGCTATGATAGAGCTTTCTTT.

V and J are TRBV6-5 and TRBJ2-7; the D gene is possibly TRBD1 (6 bases). CDR1 MNHEY and CDR2 SVGAGI come from the germline V gene. The CDR3 extends over 14 amino acids. V was shortened by 5 bases and J by 3 bases, with 14 bases between the two germline ends. For the CDR3, the DNA is TGTGCCAGCAGTCCTCACAGGGCCGTCTACGAGCAGTACTTC. It yields the protein CASSPHRAVYEQYF.

A word on this clone: Mismatch with germline at one junction end may stem from a read error. The chain is built from TRBV27 and TRBJ2-7; no definite D call. CDR1 MNHEY and CDR2 SMNVEV come from the germline V gene (reference sequence). This CDR3 comprises 10 residues. The CDR3 reads CASGLYEQYF. In nucleotides, the CDR3 is TGTGCCAGCGGTTTGTATGAGCAGTACTTC.